The clone carrying this T cell receptor (beta chain) was recorded once. This entry comes from a study of blood T cell repertoires in COVID-19. Study-wide context: Acute and convalescent COVID-19 samples came from the United States, Italy and Spain. In each case, the material was cDNA or gDNA derived from T cells, B-cell-depleted T cells, or PBMCs.

V gave up 3 bases and J gave up 6 bases, with 12 bases separating them. The germline V gene encodes CDR1 ENHRY and CDR2 SYGVKD. CDR3 size: 14 residues. During active infection, Seattle patients enrolled and were then monitored through disease. Repertoires were generated with immunoSEQ multiplex PCR, while TCRdb's copy carries only in-frame clones and drops some. This table has approximately 80,000 clones, over 75% appearing once. The chain carries TRBV10-3 and TRBJ2-1; D is ambiguous. This sequence originates from a woman over 75 with COVID-19, enrolled during active disease. Sequencing was carried out using peripheral blood. The chain's CDR3 is CAISDPLLPNEQFF. As DNA, the CDR3 is TGTGCCATCAGTGACCCTCTTCTTCCCAATGAGCAGTTCTTC.